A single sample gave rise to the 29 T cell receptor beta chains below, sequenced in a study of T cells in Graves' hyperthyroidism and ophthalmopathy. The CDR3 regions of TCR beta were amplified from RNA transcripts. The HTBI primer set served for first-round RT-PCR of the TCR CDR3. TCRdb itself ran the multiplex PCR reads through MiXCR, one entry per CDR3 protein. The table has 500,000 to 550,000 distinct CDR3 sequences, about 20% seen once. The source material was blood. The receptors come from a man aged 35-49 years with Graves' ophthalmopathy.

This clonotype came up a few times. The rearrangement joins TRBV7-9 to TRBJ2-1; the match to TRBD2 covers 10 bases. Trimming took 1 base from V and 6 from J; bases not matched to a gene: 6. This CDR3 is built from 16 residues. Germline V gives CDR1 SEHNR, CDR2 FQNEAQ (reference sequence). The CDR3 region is CASSLGAGGPTNEQFF. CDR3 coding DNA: TGTGCCAGCAGCTTAGGAGCGGGAGGGCCAACCAATGAGCAGTTCTTC.

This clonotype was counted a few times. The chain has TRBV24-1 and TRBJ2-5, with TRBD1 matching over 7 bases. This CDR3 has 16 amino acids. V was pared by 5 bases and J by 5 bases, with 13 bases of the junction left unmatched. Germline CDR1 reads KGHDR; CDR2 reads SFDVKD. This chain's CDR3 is CATSGPRWTGRETQYF. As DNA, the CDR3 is TGTGCCACCAGTGGTCCCCGTTGGACAGGAAGGGAGACCCAGTACTTC.

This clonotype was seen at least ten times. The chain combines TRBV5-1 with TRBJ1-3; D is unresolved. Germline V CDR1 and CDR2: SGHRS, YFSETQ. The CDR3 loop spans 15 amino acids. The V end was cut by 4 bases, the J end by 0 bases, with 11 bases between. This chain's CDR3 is CASSPRSSSGNTIYF. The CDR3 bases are TGCGCCAGCAGCCCTAGGAGCAGCTCTGGAAACACCATATATTTT.

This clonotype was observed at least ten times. This CDR3 is CASSYRGTNEKLFF. CDR3 bases: TGTGCCAGCAGTTACAGGGGGACTAATGAAAAACTGTTTTTT. This sequence joins TRBV12-3 or TRBV12-4 and TRBJ1-4, with TRBD1 matching 8 bases. The CDR3 totals 14 residues. With 4 bases clipped from V and 2 bases from J, the junction kept 0 bases outside the gene matches.

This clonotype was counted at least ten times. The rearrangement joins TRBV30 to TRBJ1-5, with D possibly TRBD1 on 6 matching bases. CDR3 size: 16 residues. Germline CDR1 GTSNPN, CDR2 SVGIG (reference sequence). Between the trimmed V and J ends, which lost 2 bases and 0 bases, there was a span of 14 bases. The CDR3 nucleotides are TGTGCCTGGAGTCCAGGGGTCGGATATAGCAATCAGCCCCAGCATTTT. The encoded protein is CAWSPGVGYSNQPQHF.

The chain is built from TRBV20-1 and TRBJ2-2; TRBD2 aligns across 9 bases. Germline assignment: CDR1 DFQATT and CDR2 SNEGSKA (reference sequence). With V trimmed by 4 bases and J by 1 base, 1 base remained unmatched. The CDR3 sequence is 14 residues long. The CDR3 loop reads CSATSGKNTGELFF. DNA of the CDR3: TGCAGTGCTACTAGCGGGAAGAACACCGGGGAGCTGTTTTTT.

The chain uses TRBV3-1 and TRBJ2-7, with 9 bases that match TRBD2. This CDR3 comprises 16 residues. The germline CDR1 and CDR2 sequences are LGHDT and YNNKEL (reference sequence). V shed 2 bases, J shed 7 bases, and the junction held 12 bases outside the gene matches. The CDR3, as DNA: TGTGCCAGCAGCCAAAGGGCTAGCGGGACCCTTGGGGAGCAGTACTTC. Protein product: CASSQRASGTLGEQYF.

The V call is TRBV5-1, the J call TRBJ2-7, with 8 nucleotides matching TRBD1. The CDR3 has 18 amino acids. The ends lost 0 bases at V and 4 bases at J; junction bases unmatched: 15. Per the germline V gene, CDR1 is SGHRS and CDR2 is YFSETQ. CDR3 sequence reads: CASSLVGQGLRGAYEQYF. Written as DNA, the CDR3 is TGCGCCAGCAGCTTGGTTGGACAGGGATTAAGAGGGGCGTACGAGCAGTACTTC.

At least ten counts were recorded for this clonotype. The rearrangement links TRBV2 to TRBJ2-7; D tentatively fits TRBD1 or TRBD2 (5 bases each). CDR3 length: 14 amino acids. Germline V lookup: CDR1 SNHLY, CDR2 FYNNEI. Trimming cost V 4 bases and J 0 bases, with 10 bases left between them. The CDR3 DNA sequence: TGTGCCAGCAGTGCGGGGCCACCCTCCTACGAGCAGTACTTC. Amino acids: CASSAGPPSYEQYF. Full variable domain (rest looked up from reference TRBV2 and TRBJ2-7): EPEVTQTPSHQVTQMGQEVILRCVPISNHLYFYWYRQILGQKVEFLVSFYNNEISEKSEIFDDQFSVERPDGSNFTLKIRSTKLEDSAMYFCASSAGPPSYEQYFGPGTRLTVT.

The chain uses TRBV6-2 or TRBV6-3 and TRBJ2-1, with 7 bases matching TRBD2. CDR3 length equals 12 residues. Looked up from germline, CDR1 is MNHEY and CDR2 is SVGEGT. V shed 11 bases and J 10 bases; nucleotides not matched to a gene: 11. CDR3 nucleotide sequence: TGTGCCGCAGAGGGCCTAGCGGAAGAGCAGTTCTTC. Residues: CAAEGLAEEQFF.

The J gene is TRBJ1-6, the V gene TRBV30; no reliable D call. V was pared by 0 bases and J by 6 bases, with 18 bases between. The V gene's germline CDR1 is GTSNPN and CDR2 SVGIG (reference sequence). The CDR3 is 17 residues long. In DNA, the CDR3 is TGTGCCTGGAGTGTAAGCCGGAGGAACCCCCCTAATTCACCCCTCCACTTT. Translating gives CAWSVSRRNPPNSPLHF.

For the CDR3, the DNA is TGCGCCAGCAGCCCGGACGGCCTCCGCGGAAACACCATATATTTT. Its protein product is CASSPDGLRGNTIYF. The rearrangement joins TRBV5-1 to TRBJ1-3; D is undetermined. The CDR3 extends over 15 amino acids. Germline V lookup: CDR1 SGHRS, CDR2 YFSETQ. Trimming removed 4 bases from V and 4 bases from J, with 15 bases in between.

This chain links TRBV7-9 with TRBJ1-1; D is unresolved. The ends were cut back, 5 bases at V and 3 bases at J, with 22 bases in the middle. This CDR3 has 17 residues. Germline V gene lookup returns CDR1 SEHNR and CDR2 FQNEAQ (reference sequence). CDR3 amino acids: CASSPTGEGRADTEAFF. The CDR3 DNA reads TGTGCCAGCAGCCCAACCGGGGAGGGTCGGGCGGACACTGAAGCTTTCTTT.

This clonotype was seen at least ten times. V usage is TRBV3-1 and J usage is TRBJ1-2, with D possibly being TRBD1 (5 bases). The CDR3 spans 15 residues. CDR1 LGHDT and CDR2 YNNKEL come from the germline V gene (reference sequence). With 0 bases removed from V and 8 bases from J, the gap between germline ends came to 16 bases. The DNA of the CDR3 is TGTGCCAGCAGCCAAGATTTGGTAGGGGCCGGGGGCTACACCTTC. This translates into CASSQDLVGAGGYTF.

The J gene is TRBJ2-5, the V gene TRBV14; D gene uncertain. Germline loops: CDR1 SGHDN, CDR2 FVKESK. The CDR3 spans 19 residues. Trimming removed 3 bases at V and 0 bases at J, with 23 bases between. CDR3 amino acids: CASSQAVAWASLYQETQYF. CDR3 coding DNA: TGTGCCAGCAGCCAGGCGGTGGCCTGGGCCTCATTGTACCAAGAGACCCAGTACTTC.

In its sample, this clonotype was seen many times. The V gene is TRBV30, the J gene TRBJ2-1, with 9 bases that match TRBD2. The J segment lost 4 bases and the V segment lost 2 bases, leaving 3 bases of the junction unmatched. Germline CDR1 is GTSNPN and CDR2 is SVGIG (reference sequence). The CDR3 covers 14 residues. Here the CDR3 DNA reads TGTGCCTGGAGTCGCGGGAGGGGATACAATGAGCAGTTCTTC. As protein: CAWSRGRGYNEQFF. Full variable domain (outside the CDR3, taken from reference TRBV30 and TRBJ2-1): SQTIHQWPATLVQPVGSPLSLECTVEGTSNPNLYWYRQAAGRGLQLLFYSVGIGQISSEVPQNLSASRPQDRQFILSSKKLLLSDSGFYLCAWSRGRGYNEQFFGPGTRLTVL.

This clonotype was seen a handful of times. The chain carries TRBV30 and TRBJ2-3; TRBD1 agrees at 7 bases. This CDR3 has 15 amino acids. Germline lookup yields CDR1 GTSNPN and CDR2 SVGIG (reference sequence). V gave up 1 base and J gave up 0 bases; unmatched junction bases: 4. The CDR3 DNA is TGTGCCTGGAGTGGCGTGGACAGGAGCACAGATACGCAGTATTTT. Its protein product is CAWSGVDRSTDTQYF.

Written as DNA, the CDR3 is TGTGCCAGCAGTTTATCTTCGGGGACAGGGTCAGGCGAGCAGTACTTC. Its protein product is CASSLSSGTGSGEQYF. The J gene is TRBJ2-7, the V gene TRBV27; 9 positions agree with TRBD1. The germline V gene has CDR1 MNHEY and CDR2 SMNVEV (reference sequence). Losses at the gene ends were 0 bases for V and 6 bases for J; bases not matched to a gene: 9. The CDR3 is 16 residues long.

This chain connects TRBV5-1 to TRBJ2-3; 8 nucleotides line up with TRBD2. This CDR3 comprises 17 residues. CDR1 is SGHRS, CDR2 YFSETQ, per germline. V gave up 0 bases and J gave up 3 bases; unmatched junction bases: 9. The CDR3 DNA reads TGCGCCAGCAGCTTGGCCAATCGGGGGGGGCCTACAGATACGCAGTATTTT. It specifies CASSLANRGGPTDTQYF.

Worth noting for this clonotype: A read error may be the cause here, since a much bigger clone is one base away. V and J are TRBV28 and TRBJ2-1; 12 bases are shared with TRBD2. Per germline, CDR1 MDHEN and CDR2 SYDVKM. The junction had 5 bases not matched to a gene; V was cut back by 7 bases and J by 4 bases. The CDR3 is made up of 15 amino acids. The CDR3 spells CASNPLAGGYNEQFF. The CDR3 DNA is TGTGCCAGCAACCCTCTAGCGGGAGGGTACAATGAGCAGTTCTTC.

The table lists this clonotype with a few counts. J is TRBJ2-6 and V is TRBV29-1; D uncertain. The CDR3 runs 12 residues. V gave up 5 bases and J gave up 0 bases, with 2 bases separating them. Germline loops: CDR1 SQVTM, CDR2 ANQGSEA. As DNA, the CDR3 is TGCAGCGTTCACTCTGGGGCCAACGTCCTGACTTTC. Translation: CSVHSGANVLTF.

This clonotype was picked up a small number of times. CDR3 DNA sequence: TGCAGTGCGCGGCACACAGGCTATAGCAATCAGCCCCAGCATTTT. Its translation is CSARHTGYSNQPQHF. The chain recombines TRBV20-1 with TRBJ1-5; a possible D gene is TRBD1 (5 bases). In germline, CDR1 is DFQATT, CDR2 SNEGSKA (reference sequence). The V and J ends lost 6 bases and 0 bases respectively, with 15 bases between them. The CDR3 covers 15 residues.

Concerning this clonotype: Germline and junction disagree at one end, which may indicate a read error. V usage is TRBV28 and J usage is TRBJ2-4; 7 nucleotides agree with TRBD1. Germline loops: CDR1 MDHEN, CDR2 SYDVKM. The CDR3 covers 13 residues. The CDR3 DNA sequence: TGTGCCAGCAGTGTGACAGGGATCAACATTCGGTACTTC. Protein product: CASSVTGINIRYF.

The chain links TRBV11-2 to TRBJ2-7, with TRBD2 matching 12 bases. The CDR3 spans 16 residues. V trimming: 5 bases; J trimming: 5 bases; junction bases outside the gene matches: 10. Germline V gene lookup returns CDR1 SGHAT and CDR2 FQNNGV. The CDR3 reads CASSPRLAGAPNEQYF. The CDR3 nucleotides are TGTGCCAGCAGCCCAAGACTAGCGGGAGCTCCCAACGAGCAGTACTTC.

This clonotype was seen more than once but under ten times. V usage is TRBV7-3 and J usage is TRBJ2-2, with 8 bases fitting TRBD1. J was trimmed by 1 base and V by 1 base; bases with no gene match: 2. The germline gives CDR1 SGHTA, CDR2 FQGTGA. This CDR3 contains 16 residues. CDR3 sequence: CASSLRTGRNTGELFF. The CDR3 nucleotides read TGTGCCAGCAGCTTAAGGACAGGGAGGAACACCGGGGAGCTGTTTTTT.

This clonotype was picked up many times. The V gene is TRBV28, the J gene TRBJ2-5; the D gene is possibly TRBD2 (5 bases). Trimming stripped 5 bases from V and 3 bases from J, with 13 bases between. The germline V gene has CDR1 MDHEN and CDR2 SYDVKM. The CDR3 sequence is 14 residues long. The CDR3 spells CASSAPWTEETQYF. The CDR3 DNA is TGTGCCAGCAGTGCACCTTGGACTGAAGAGACCCAGTACTTC.

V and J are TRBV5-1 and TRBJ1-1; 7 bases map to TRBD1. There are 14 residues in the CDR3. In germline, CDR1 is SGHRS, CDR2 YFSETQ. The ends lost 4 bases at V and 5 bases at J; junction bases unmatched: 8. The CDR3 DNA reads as TGCGCCAGCAGCCCCAACCCCAGGGGGACTGAAGCTTTCTTT. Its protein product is CASSPNPRGTEAFF.

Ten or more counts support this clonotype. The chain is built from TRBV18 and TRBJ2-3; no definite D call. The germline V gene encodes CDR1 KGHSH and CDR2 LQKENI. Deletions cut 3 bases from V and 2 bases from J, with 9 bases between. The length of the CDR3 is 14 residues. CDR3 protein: CASSPLLHTDTQYF. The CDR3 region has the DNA TGTGCCAGCTCACCTCTCCTACACACAGATACGCAGTATTTT. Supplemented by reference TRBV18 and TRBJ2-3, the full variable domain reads NAGVMQNPRHLVRRRGQEARLRCSPMKGHSHVYWYRQLPEEGLKFMVYLQKENIIDESGMPKERFSAEFPKEGPSILRIQQVVRGDSAAYFCASSPLLHTDTQYFGPGTRLTVL.

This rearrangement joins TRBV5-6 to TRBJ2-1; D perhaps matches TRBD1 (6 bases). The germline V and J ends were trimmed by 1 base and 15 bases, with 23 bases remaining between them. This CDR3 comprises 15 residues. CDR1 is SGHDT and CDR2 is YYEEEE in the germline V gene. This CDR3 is CASSLSPQGSLLLFF. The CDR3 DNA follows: TGTGCCAGCAGCTTGTCCCCGCAGGGGTCATTGTTGCTGTTCTTC.